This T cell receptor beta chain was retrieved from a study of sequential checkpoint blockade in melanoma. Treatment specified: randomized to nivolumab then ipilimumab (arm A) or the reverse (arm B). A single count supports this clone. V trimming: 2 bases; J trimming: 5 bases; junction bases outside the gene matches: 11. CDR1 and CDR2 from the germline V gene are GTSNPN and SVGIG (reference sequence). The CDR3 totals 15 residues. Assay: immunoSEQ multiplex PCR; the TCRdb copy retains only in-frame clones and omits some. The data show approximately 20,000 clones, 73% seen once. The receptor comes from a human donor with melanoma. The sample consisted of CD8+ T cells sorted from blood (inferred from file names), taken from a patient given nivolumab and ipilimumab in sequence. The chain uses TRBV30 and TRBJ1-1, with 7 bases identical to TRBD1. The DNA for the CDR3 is TGTGCCTGGAGTAGGTTAACAGGGGCGAGGACTGAAGCTTTCTTT. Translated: CAWSRLTGARTEAFF.